The rows below give T cell receptor beta chains drawn from one sample of a study of cytomegalovirus exposure and HLA in healthy donors. Generated by immunoSEQ multiplex PCR, the TCRdb table keeps only in-frame clones and is missing some. The table shows more than 95,000 clones, with about 88% occurring only once. What was sequenced was PBMCs. All receptors derive from a woman aged 18-29 years in good health and CMV-seropositive. The CDR3 runs from the conserved cysteine through the conserved F or W. A D gene is named only where the DNA matches it firmly. The listing skips clone size in some rows; elsewhere it reads once, few, many or a size class.

D	J	V	size	DNA	CDR3
TRBD2	TRBJ2-5	TRBV5-1	-	TGCGCCAGCAGCTTGTTTAGCGGGGGTTCGAAGACCCAGTACTTC	CASSLFSGGSKTQYF
-	TRBJ2-7	TRBV5-4	-	TGTGCCAGCAGCTTTCAAAGCGGTGGTCGGGAGCAGTACTTC	CASSFQSGGREQYF
-	TRBJ1-5	TRBV7-2	few	TGTGCCAGCGCCTATGGGGAGGGCGGTCAGCCCCAGCATTTT	CASAYGEGGQPQHF
-	TRBJ1-1	TRBV5-1	once	TGCGCCAGCCACGGTGGTTTGACTGAAGCTTTCTTT	CASHGGLTEAFF
-	TRBJ1-1	TRBV7-9	-	TGTGCCAGCCAATGGAACACTGAAGCTTTCTTT	CASQWNTEAFF
TRBD1	TRBJ1-3	TRBV7-8	-	TGTGCCAGCAGCCTGCAGGGACGGGGACAGGGAAACACCATATATTTT	CASSLQGRGQGNTIYF
-	TRBJ1-1	TRBV7-9	-	TGTGCCAGCAGCCAAGGGGGTTACACTGAAGCTTTCTTT	CASSQGGYTEAFF
TRBD1	TRBJ2-7	TRBV5-1	once	TGCGCCAGCGAACCCGGCGGGACAGGGGCCTACGAGCAGTACTTC	CASEPGGTGAYEQYF
-	TRBJ1-1	TRBV9	-	TGTGCCAGCAGCGTAGGCCCAGGGGCAGAAGCTTTCTTT	CASSVGPGAEAFF
-	TRBJ2-7	TRBV21-1	-	TGTGCCAGCAGCACCAGACCGGGACATACCTACGAGCAGTACTTC	CASSTRPGHTYEQYF
-	TRBJ2-4	TRBV5-1	-	TGCGCCAGCAGCTTCCAGACAGTTTTGGCCAAAAACATTCAGTACTTC	CASSFQTVLAKNIQYF
-	TRBJ2-7	TRBV7-9	-	TGTGCCAGCAGCCCTAGTACAGGGCCGCAGTACTTC	CASSPSTGPQYF
-	TRBJ1-5	TRBV28	-	TGTGCCAGCATCGGACGGGACAATCAGCCCCAGCATTTT	CASIGRDNQPQHF
-	TRBJ1-3	TRBV6-6	once	TGTGCCAGCAGTTACGCTCCAGTTGGAAACACCATATATTTT	CASSYAPVGNTIYF
-	TRBJ2-2	TRBV18	-	TGTGCCAGCTCACCTCGACAGAACACCGGGGAGCTGTTTTTT	CASSPRQNTGELFF
TRBD1	TRBJ1-3	TRBV5-1	-	TGCGCCAGCAGCCAGGGGACAGGGCCTGGAAACACCATATATTTT	CASSQGTGPGNTIYF
-	TRBJ2-2	TRBV6-1	-	TGTGCCAGCAGACCGGTTTGGAACACCGGGGAGCTGTTTTTT	CASRPVWNTGELFF
-	TRBJ2-1	TRBV6-6	few	TGTGCCAGCAATTCCGACCTCGGAGTCGGTGAGCAGTTCTTC	CASNSDLGVGEQFF
-	TRBJ2-7	TRBV28	-	TGTGCCAGCAGCAAACAGGGAGACGGCTCCTACGAGCAGTACTTC	CASSKQGDGSYEQYF
-	TRBJ1-1	TRBV5-6	once	TGTGCCAGCAGCCGTAGTGGCACTGAAGCTTTCTTT	CASSRSGTEAFF
TRBD1	TRBJ2-7	TRBV11-2	-	TGTGCCAGCAGCATGCGCCGGGACAGGTCCTACGAGCAGTACTTC	CASSMRRDRSYEQYF
-	TRBJ2-6	TRBV5-6	-	TGTGCCAGCAGCCCGGTTTTTAGTGGCTCTGGGGCCAACGTCCTGACTTTC	CASSPVFSGSGANVLTF
TRBD2	TRBJ2-1	TRBV5-5	-	TGTGCCAGCATCAAGCTGAGCGGGACGCCTTACAATGAGCAGTTCTTC	CASIKLSGTPYNEQFF
-	TRBJ2-6	TRBV6-4	many	TGTGCCAGCAGTGCCACCCCAGGGGGAGGTGGGGCCAACGTCCTGACTTTC	CASSATPGGGGANVLTF
TRBD2	TRBJ2-2	TRBV9	-	TGTGCCAGCAGCCTAGCGGGGGGGAACACCGGGGAGCTGTTTTTT	CASSLAGGNTGELFF
TRBD2	TRBJ2-1	TRBV28	-	TGTGCCAGCAGTTTATTGGTGGCTAGCGGGAGCGCAGCGGCCTACAATGAGCAGTTCTTC	CASSLLVASGSAAAYNEQFF
-	TRBJ2-7	TRBV29-1	-	TGCAGCGCCCTGGACAATTCCTACGAGCAGTACTTC	CSALDNSYEQYF
TRBD1	TRBJ1-1	TRBV28	-	TGTGCCAGCAGTGGGACAGGGGTGCGGTTGACTGAAGCTTTCTTT	CASSGTGVRLTEAFF
-	TRBJ1-5	TRBV28	-	TGTGCCAGCAGCCCGCCGTGGGGGCAAAGCAATCAGCCCCAGCATTTT	CASSPPWGQSNQPQHF
-	TRBJ2-2	TRBV6-5	-	TGTGCCAGCAACCCTACTAGATCCGGGGAGCTGTTTTTT	CASNPTRSGELFF
-	TRBJ2-3	TRBV4-1	-	TGCGCCAGCAGCCAAACAGGGGATACGCAGTATTTT	CASSQTGDTQYF
TRBD1	TRBJ1-2	TRBV4-1	-	TGCGCCAGCAGCCAATACCGGGACAGGGGCCTCGGCTACACCTTC	CASSQYRDRGLGYTF
TRBD1	TRBJ1-2	TRBV2	once	TGTGCCAGCAGTTACATAACTGCCGGGACAGGGACTAACTATGGCTACACCTTC	CASSYITAGTGTNYGYTF
TRBD1	TRBJ1-2	TRBV19	-	TGTGCCAGTAGCCCGTCCCGGGACAGGGGGAACTATGGCTACACCTTC	CASSPSRDRGNYGYTF
-	TRBJ2-3	TRBV5-1	few	TGCGCCAGCAGCTTGGGGAGGACGGTTTCTGGTACGCAGTATTTT	CASSLGRTVSGTQYF
TRBD1	TRBJ1-4	TRBV2	-	TGTGCCAGCAGGGAGACAGGGAGTAATGAAAAACTGTTTTTT	CASRETGSNEKLFF
TRBD2	TRBJ2-5	TRBV18	-	TGTGCCAGCTCCCCCGACACCCCTTTGGCGGGGGGCCGTGAGACCCAGTACTTC	CASSPDTPLAGGRETQYF
TRBD1	TRBJ1-1	TRBV5-5	-	TGTGCCAGCAGCTTGGTTAGGACAGGGGTCACTGAAGCTTTCTTT	CASSLVRTGVTEAFF
-	TRBJ2-3	TRBV7-3	-	TGTGCCAGCAGCTTGGTAGGGGGCACAGATACGCAGTATTTT	CASSLVGGTDTQYF
-	TRBJ2-5	TRBV6-6	-	TGTGCCAGCAGTTGGACGCGGGTCCAAGAGACCCAGTACTTC	CASSWTRVQETQYF
-	TRBJ2-7	TRBV7-9	-	TGTGCCAGCAGCTTTCCCCCGGGATCAGATTCATACGAGCAGTACTTC	CASSFPPGSDSYEQYF
-	TRBJ1-6	TRBV6-5	-	TGTGCCAGCAGTTACTCTGGGCTTGTGTTGAATTCACCCCTCCACTTT	CASSYSGLVLNSPLHF
TRBD1	TRBJ2-7	TRBV7-2	-	TGTGCCAGCAGCCCGAGGGACAGGGCAACGAGGGAGCAGTACTTC	CASSPRDRATREQYF
TRBD2	TRBJ2-3	TRBV6-1	-	TGTGCCAGCACTCAAATCAGCGGGGGGGCAGATACGCAGTATTTT	CASTQISGGADTQYF
-	TRBJ2-3	TRBV5-1	-	TGCGCCAGCAAAAGGGGGGGAGATACGCAGTATTTT	CASKRGGDTQYF
-	TRBJ2-1	TRBV28	-	TGTGCCAGCAGTTTATATAGGACAGGGAGGGATGAGCAGTTCTTC	CASSLYRTGRDEQFF
-	TRBJ2-1	TRBV14	once	TGTGCCAGCAGCCCCTATAGGGGGAATGAGCAGTTCTTC	CASSPYRGNEQFF
-	TRBJ2-1	TRBV4-1	-	TGCGCCAGCAGCCAAGGGGCGGGGACGTACAATGAGCAGTTCTTC	CASSQGAGTYNEQFF
TRBD2	TRBJ2-3	TRBV15	-	TGTGCCACCAGAGAGGGAGCGGGGGGGCCGTTAGGTACGCAGTATTTT	CATREGAGGPLGTQYF
TRBD1	TRBJ2-7	TRBV5-1	-	TGCGCCAGCAGCACGGCCGGGACAGGGGAAGGGGAGCAGTACTTC	CASSTAGTGEGEQYF
TRBD1	TRBJ1-1	TRBV6-5	-	TGTGCCAGCTCCCGGGACAGAGCCCTCTACACTGAAGCTTTCTTT	CASSRDRALYTEAFF
-	TRBJ1-1	TRBV19	-	TGTGCCAGTAGCCTAGGGCAGGGGATGAACACTGAAGCTTTCTTT	CASSLGQGMNTEAFF
-	TRBJ1-5	TRBV19	-	TGTGCCAGTAGTATGCCACAGACTAGCAATCAGCCCCAGCATTTT	CASSMPQTSNQPQHF
TRBD1	TRBJ1-6	TRBV9	-	TGTGCCAGCAGCCCCCGACAGGGGGATTCACCCCTCCACTTT	CASSPRQGDSPLHF
-	TRBJ2-2	TRBV27	-	TGTGCCAGCAGTTTTGGTGGCCACACCGGGGAGCTGTTTTTT	CASSFGGHTGELFF
TRBD1	TRBJ1-2	TRBV28	-	TGTGCCAGCAGGCCGACAGGGGGCTCGGGCTACACCTTC	CASRPTGGSGYTF
TRBD1	TRBJ2-7	TRBV14	-	TGTGCCAGCAGCCCATGGGGACAGGGAGCGGGTGAGCAGTACTTC	CASSPWGQGAGEQYF
TRBD2	TRBJ2-7	TRBV10-3	once	TGTGCCATCGCGGGGGGCTACGAGCAGTACTTC	CAIAGGYEQYF
-	TRBJ2-7	TRBV7-9	-	TGTGCCAGCAGTCCTAAAACAGGGTTCTACGAGCAGTACTTC	CASSPKTGFYEQYF